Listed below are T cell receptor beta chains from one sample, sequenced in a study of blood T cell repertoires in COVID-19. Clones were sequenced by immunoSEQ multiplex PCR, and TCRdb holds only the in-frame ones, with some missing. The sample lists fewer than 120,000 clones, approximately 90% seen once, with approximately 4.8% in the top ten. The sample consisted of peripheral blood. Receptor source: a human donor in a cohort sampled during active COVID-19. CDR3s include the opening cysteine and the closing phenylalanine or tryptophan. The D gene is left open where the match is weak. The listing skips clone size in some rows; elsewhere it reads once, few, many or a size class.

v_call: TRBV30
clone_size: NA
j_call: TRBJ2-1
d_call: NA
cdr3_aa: CAWSRGGNYNEQFF
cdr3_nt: TGTGCCTGGAGTAGAGGGGGTAACTACAATGAGCAGTTCTTC

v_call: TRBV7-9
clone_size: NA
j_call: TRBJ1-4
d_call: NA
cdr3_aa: CASSPYSGAEKLFF
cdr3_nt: TGTGCCAGCAGCCCCTATTCTGGTGCTGAAAAACTGTTTTTT

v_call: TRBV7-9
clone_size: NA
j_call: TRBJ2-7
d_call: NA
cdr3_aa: CASSLAQTYEQYF
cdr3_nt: TGTGCCAGCAGCTTAGCCCAAACCTACGAGCAGTACTTC

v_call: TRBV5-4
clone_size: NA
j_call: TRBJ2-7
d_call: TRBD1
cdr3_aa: CASSAGTATRPYEQYF
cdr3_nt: TGTGCCAGCAGCGCTGGGACAGCCACCCGCCCCTACGAGCAGTACTTC

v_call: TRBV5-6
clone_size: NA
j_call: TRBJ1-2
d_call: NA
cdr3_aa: CASSPSTLSYGYTF
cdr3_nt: TGTGCCAGCAGCCCCTCGACACTCTCCTATGGCTACACCTTC

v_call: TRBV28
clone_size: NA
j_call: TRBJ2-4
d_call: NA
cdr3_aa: CASSLRTIVAKNIQYF
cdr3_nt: TGTGCCAGCAGTCTCCGGACAATCGTAGCCAAAAACATTCAGTACTTC

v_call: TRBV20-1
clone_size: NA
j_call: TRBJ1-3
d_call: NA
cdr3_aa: CSASTGHSGNTIYF
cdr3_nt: TGCAGTGCTAGTACAGGACACTCTGGAAACACCATATATTTT

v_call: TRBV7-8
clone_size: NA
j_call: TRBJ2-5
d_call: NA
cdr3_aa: CASSWRGLLGRETQYF
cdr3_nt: TGTGCCAGCAGCTGGAGGGGGCTTCTAGGTCGGGAGACCCAGTACTTC

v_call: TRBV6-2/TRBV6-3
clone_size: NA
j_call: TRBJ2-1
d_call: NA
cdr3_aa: CASSYVLNNEQFF
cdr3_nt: TGTGCCAGCAGTTACGTACTAAACAATGAGCAGTTCTTC

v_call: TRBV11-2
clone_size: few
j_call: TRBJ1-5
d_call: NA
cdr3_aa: CASSFGGGGNQPQHF
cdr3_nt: TGTGCCAGCAGCTTTGGAGGTGGCGGCAATCAGCCCCAGCATTTT

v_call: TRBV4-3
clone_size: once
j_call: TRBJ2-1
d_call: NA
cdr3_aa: CASSQETTTYNEQFF
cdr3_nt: TGCGCCAGCAGCCAAGAGACTACCACCTACAATGAGCAGTTCTTC

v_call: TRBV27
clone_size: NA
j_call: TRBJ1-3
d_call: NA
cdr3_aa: CASSFTVGSWPGNTIYF
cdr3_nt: TGTGCCAGCAGTTTCACTGTGGGGAGCTGGCCTGGAAACACCATATATTTT

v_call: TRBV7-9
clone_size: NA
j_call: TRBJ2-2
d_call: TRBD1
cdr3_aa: CASSPPGTDNTGELFF
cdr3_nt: TGTGCCAGCAGCCCACCCGGGACAGATAACACCGGGGAGCTGTTTTTT

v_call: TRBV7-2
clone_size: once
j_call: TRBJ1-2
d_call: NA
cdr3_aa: CASSPGPGNYGYTF
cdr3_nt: TGTGCCAGCAGCCCAGGCCCGGGGAACTATGGCTACACCTTC

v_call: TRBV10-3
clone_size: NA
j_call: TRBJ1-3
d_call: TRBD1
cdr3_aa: CAISRQGQAAGNTIYF
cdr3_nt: TGTGCCATCAGCAGACAGGGCCAGGCGGCTGGAAACACCATATATTTT

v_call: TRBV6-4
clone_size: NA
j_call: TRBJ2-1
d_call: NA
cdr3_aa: CASSDSVTRNEQFF
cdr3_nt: TGTGCCAGCAGTGACTCTGTGACTAGGAATGAGCAGTTCTTC

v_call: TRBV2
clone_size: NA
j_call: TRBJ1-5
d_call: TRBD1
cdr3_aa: CASRGQDVLNQPQHF
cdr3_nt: TGTGCCAGCAGAGGACAGGATGTCCTCAATCAGCCCCAGCATTTT

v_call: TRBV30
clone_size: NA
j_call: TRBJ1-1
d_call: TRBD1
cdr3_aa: CAWSPQGQGIYEAFF
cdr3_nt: TGTGCCTGGAGTCCCCAAGGACAGGGGATATATGAAGCTTTCTTT

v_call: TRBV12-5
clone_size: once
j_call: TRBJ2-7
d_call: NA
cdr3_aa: CASGSDRQSYEQYF
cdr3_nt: TGTGCTAGTGGTTCGGACAGACAATCCTACGAGCAGTACTTC

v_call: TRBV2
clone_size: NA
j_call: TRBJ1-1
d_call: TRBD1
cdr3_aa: CASSGDRDTEAFF
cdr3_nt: TGTGCCAGCAGTGGGGACAGGGACACTGAAGCTTTCTTT

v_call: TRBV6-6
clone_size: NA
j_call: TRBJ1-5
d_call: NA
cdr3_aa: CASSSGGRRGHF
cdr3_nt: TGTGCCAGCAGTTCCGGCGGCCGAAGAGGGCATTTT

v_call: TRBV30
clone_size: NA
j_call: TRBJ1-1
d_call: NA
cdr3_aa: CAWSGMGVGNTEAFF
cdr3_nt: TGTGCCTGGAGTGGGATGGGCGTAGGGAACACTGAAGCTTTCTTT

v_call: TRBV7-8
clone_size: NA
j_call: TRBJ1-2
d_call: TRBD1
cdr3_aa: CASSSTRTGLGYTF
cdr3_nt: TGTGCCAGCAGCTCGACCAGGACAGGGCTGGGCTACACCTTC

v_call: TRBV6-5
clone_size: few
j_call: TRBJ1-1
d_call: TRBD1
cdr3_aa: CASRGAGGNTEAFF
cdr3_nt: TGTGCCAGCAGAGGCGCAGGGGGGAACACTGAAGCTTTCTTT

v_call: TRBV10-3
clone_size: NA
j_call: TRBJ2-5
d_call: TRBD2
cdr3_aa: CAISAGLAGGETQYF
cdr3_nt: TGTGCCATCAGTGCGGGACTAGCGGGAGGAGAGACCCAGTACTTC

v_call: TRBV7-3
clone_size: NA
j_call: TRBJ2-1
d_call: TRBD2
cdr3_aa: CASSPRTSGIYNEQFF
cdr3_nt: TGTGCCAGCAGCCCCCGGACTAGCGGGATTTACAATGAGCAGTTCTTC